The clone carrying this T cell receptor beta chain has a count of ten or more. The data were obtained in a study of T cells in Graves' hyperthyroidism and ophthalmopathy. Amplified TCR beta CDR3 regions came from RNA transcripts. The HTBI set primed first-round TCR CDR3 RT-PCR. TCRdb re-called the multiplex PCR reads with MiXCR, one entry per CDR3 protein. This sample yields around 480,000 distinct CDR3 sequences, of which about an eighth are seen a single time; under 20% belongs to the top ten. The length of the CDR3 is 13 residues. J was trimmed by 8 bases and V by 7 bases; bases with no gene match: 8. Per germline, CDR1 SNHLY and CDR2 FYNNEI.

The V and J genes are TRBV2 and TRBJ2-5, with TRBD1 matching over 9 bases. The sequence was collected from a woman under 30 with Graves' hyperthyroidism. Sequencing used blood. For the CDR3, the DNA is TGTGCCAGCAACCCCGGGACAGGGCAAACCCAGTACTTC. Translation gives CASNPGTGQTQYF.